Following are 21 T cell receptor beta chains from one sample sequenced in a study of PD-1 blockade in classical Hodgkin lymphoma. Each patient experienced a relapse that followed autologous stem cell transplantation, and brentuximab vedotin exposure varied. Out of thawed PBMCs, magnetic negative selection purified CD4+ T cells. Some clones are missing from TCRdb's copy, which holds only in-frame ones; the method was immunoSEQ multiplex PCR. The profile shows around 9,200 clones, roughly 84% of them singletons. The material sequenced was CD4+ T cells from blood, taken at baseline. The source is a human donor with classical Hodgkin lymphoma.

The J gene is TRBJ2-3, the V gene TRBV14; 13 bases map to TRBD2. V gave up 1 base and J gave up 10 bases; unmatched junction bases: 5. The germline CDR1 and CDR2 sequences are SGHDN and FVKESK. The CDR3 covers 15 residues. CDR3 region: CASSQVTSGRAAQYF. CDR3 DNA sequence: TGTGCCAGCAGCCAAGTAACTAGCGGGAGGGCGGCGCAGTATTTT.

The chain employs TRBV18 and TRBJ2-7; 9 bases fit TRBD2. Trimming at V came to 3 bases and at J to 6 bases, leaving 6 bases not matched to a gene. CDR3 length: 14 amino acids. Germline-derived CDR1 and CDR2 are KGHSH and LQKENI. The CDR3 DNA reads TGTGCCAGCTCACCGCGTAGCGGGAGAGGCGAGCAGTACTTC. Its translation: CASSPRSGRGEQYF.

This CDR3 reads CASSITGMGNTIYF. The CDR3 DNA reads as TGTGCCAGTAGTATTACGGGCATGGGAAACACCATATATTTT. This chain connects TRBV19 to TRBJ1-3; D is unclear. V lost 3 bases, J lost 4 bases, and 10 bases lay in between. The CDR3 covers 14 residues. CDR1 LNHDA and CDR2 SQIVND come from the germline V gene (reference sequence).

V is TRBV7-2 and J is TRBJ1-3; D not certain. The CDR3 consists of 16 residues. Trimming shortened V by 1 base and J by 2 bases, and 12 bases separated the two germline ends. Per the germline V gene, CDR1 is SGHTA and CDR2 is FQGNSA. Here the CDR3 DNA reads TGTGCCAGCAGCTTAGTTCTAGGTGGGACTGGAAACACCATATATTTT. This codes for CASSLVLGGTGNTIYF.

This clone is termed large. J is TRBJ1-6 and V is TRBV6-1, with TRBD1 matching 9 bases. There are 14 residues in the CDR3. The V gene end was trimmed by 8 bases and the J gene end by 7 bases; junction bases not matched to a gene: 6. Germline CDR1 reads MNHNS; CDR2 reads SASEGT. CDR3 in DNA: TGTGCCAGCGGCCGGGACAGGGTCAATTCACCCCTCCACTTT. Protein product: CASGRDRVNSPLHF.

V gene TRBV7-9 combines with J gene TRBJ2-7; D uncertain. CDR1 and CDR2 from the germline V gene are SEHNR and FQNEAQ (reference sequence). Trimming stripped 1 base from V and 4 bases from J, with 5 bases between. The CDR3 length is 12 residues. CDR3 DNA sequence: TGTGCCAGCAGCTTAGTAGAGTACGAGCAGTACTTC. Translation: CASSLVEYEQYF.

This chain uses TRBV5-1 with TRBJ2-5, with D maybe TRBD1 (5 bases). V dropped 4 bases and J dropped 1 base, with 17 bases sitting between them. CDR1 SGHRS and CDR2 YFSETQ come from the germline V gene. The CDR3 totals 16 residues. In nucleotides, the CDR3 is TGCGCCAGCAGCCCCCGGTTTCTTGGGGCCCAAGAGACCCAGTACTTC. This encodes CASSPRFLGAQETQYF.

In its sample, this clone was seen once. This chain connects TRBV7-9 to TRBJ2-3; D tentatively reads TRBD1 or TRBD2 (6 bases each). CDR3 length equals 16 residues. Germline V lookup: CDR1 SEHNR, CDR2 FQNEAQ (reference sequence). V was trimmed by 5 bases and J by 4 bases, leaving 19 bases between them. The CDR3 loop is CASSISGGGIADTQYF. Written as DNA, the CDR3 is TGTGCCAGCAGCATTAGCGGAGGGGGGATTGCAGATACGCAGTATTTT.

V gene TRBV30 combines with J gene TRBJ2-7; 8 nucleotides align to TRBD1. Per the germline V gene, CDR1 is GTSNPN and CDR2 is SVGIG (reference sequence). Trimming took 1 base from V and 1 from J; bases not matched to a gene: 6. CDR3 length: 15 residues. This chain's CDR3 is CAWSGTGKRSYEQYF. For the CDR3, the DNA is TGTGCCTGGAGTGGGACAGGGAAACGGTCCTACGAGCAGTACTTC.

This clone was seen only once. The chain carries TRBV6-1 and TRBJ1-2; 11 positions agree with TRBD1. CDR1 is MNHNS, CDR2 SASEGT, per germline. This CDR3 contains 13 residues. V lost 8 bases to trimming and J lost 2 bases; unmatched junction nucleotides: 1. CDR3: CASGQGANYGYTF. CDR3 sequence (DNA): TGTGCCAGCGGACAGGGGGCGAACTATGGCTACACCTTC.

The V and J genes are TRBV19 and TRBJ2-7; D gene uncertain. Trimming took off 10 bases at V and 2 bases at J, with 12 bases between the two ends. Germline V gene sequence: CDR1 LNHDA, CDR2 SQIVND (reference sequence). The CDR3 covers 12 residues. The DNA for the CDR3 is TGTGCCACGGCGGACGGAACCTACGAGCAGTACTTC. Translating it yields CATADGTYEQYF.

CDR3 protein: CASSTPGNYGYTF. The CDR3 bases are TGTGCCAGCAGCACTCCGGGGAACTATGGCTACACCTTC. This chain connects TRBV9 to TRBJ1-2; D is ambiguous. V was shortened by 4 bases and J by 2 bases, with 9 bases between the two germline ends. CDR1 SGDLS and CDR2 YYNGEE come from the germline V gene. The CDR3 is 13 amino acids.

The chain recombines TRBV7-3 with TRBJ2-3; TRBD2 matches 8 bases. V lost 5 bases, J lost 1 base, and 5 bases stayed unmatched. The CDR3 runs 15 residues. CDR1 and CDR2 (germline): SGHTA, FQGTGA. The DNA for the CDR3 is TGTGCCAGCAGCCCGAGCGGGAGCCGCACAGATACGCAGTATTTT. Translating gives CASSPSGSRTDTQYF.

This clone was seen a few times. The V call is TRBV20-1, the J call TRBJ2-1; D is ambiguous. The CDR3 loop spans 10 amino acids. Germline loops: CDR1 DFQATT, CDR2 SNEGSKA (reference sequence). The CDR3 sequence: CSHLANEQFF. CDR3 DNA sequence: TGCAGCCATCTGGCCAATGAGCAGTTCTTC.

This chain connects TRBV5-1 to TRBJ2-1; no definite D call. With 0 bases removed from V and 8 bases from J, the gap between germline ends came to 9 bases. From germline, CDR1 is SGHRS and CDR2 YFSETQ. The CDR3 sequence is 13 residues long. The CDR3 protein is CASSLVLRDEQFF. CDR3 DNA: TGCGCCAGCAGCTTGGTGCTACGCGATGAGCAGTTCTTC.

The chain has TRBV6-1 and TRBJ1-1; TRBD1 is a possible D gene (6 bases). CDR3 length: 14 residues. The ends were cut back, 6 bases at V and 0 bases at J, with 11 bases in the middle. Germline CDR1 is MNHNS and CDR2 is SASEGT. CDR3 loop: CASRRGQVNTEAFF. The CDR3 region has the DNA TGTGCCAGCAGAAGGGGACAAGTGAACACTGAAGCTTTCTTT.

The gene calls are TRBV7-9 and TRBJ2-1, with 10 bases matching TRBD1. Germline CDR1 reads SEHNR; CDR2 reads FQNEAQ (reference sequence). The junction had 17 bases not matched to a gene; V was cut back by 5 bases and J by 10 bases. The CDR3 runs 17 residues. This chain's CDR3 is CASSPLTLGTGVSEQFF. CDR3 bases: TGTGCCAGCAGCCCACTCACTTTAGGGACAGGGGTCTCCGAGCAGTTCTTC.

In its sample, this clone was seen a few times. V usage is TRBV6-1 and J usage is TRBJ2-7, with TRBD2 identical over 10 bases. Germline CDR1 reads MNHNS; CDR2 reads SASEGT. The CDR3 totals 14 residues. V lost 9 bases to trimming and J lost 5 bases; unmatched junction nucleotides: 10. CDR3 sequence reads: CASKPSGRINEQYF. CDR3 DNA: TGTGCCAGTAAGCCTAGCGGGAGAATCAACGAGCAGTACTTC.

The chain joins TRBV5-5 to TRBJ2-7; TRBD2 is a possible D gene (7 bases). The CDR3 totals 15 residues. Germline CDR1 reads SGHKS; CDR2 reads YYEKEE (reference sequence). Trimming removed 3 bases at V and 1 base at J, with 14 bases between. The CDR3 region has the DNA TGTGCCAGCAGCTACCCGGGGGGCCCGTCCTACGAGCAGTACTTC. Protein product: CASSYPGGPSYEQYF.

J is TRBJ2-7 and V is TRBV5-1, with 7 positions matching TRBD1. Trimming took 3 bases from V and 6 from J; bases not matched to a gene: 6. This CDR3 has 13 residues. Germline V CDR1 and CDR2: SGHRS, YFSETQ. The CDR3 reads CASSSRDSSEQYF. CDR3 DNA sequence: TGCGCCAGCAGCTCCAGGGACAGCTCCGAGCAGTACTTC. Supplemented by reference TRBV5-1 and TRBJ2-7, the full variable domain reads KAGVTQTPRYLIKTRGQQVTLSCSPISGHRSVSWYQQTPGQGLQFLFEYFSETQRNKGNFPGRFSGRQFSNSRSEMNVSTLELGDSALYLCASSSRDSSEQYFGPGTRLTVT.

The chain uses TRBV7-8 and TRBJ2-5; 7 bases fit TRBD1. The CDR3 contains 11 residues. CDR1 and CDR2 from the germline V gene are SGHVS and FQNEAQ. V lost 4 bases and J lost 12; bases outside the gene matches: 5. The CDR3 spells CASSSGQTKYF. The CDR3 bases are TGTGCCAGCAGCTCGGGACAGACTAAGTACTTC.